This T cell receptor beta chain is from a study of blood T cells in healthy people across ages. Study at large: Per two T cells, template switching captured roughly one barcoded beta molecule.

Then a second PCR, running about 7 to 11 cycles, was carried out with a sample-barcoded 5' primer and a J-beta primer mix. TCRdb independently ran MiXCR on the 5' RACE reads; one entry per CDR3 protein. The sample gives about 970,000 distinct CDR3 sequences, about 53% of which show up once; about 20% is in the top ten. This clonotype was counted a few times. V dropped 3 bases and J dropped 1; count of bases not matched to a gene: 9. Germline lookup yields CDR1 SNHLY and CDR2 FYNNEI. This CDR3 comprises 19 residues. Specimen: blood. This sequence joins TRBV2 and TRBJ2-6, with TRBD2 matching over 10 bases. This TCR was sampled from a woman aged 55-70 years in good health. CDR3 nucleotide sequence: TGTGCCAGCAGTGACGGGCTAGCGGGAGCAATTTCTGGGGCCAACGTCCTGACTTTC. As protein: CASSDGLAGAISGANVLTF.